A single sample is the source of the 21 T cell receptor beta chains below, sequenced in a study of T cell clonality in common variable immunodeficiency. TCRdb's copy holds only in-frame clones and misses some; the assay was immunoSEQ multiplex PCR. Listed here are 35,000 to 50,000 clones without any singletons, the top ten holding more than 1.2%. Input material: peripheral blood mononuclear cells. The receptor source for this set is a person aged 18-69 years in good health.

This clone was found many times. Coverage ceases 3 residues before the CDR3 finishes, and the germline J gene fills in the end. The chain couples TRBV6-2 or TRBV6-3 to TRBJ2-5, with TRBD2 identical over 7 bases. After removal of 5 bases from V and 7 bases from J, the junction contained 10 bases not matched to a gene. The germline gives CDR1 MNHEY, CDR2 SVGEGT. CDR3 length equals 14 residues. The CDR3: CASSQIAGSGTQYF. The sequenced part of the CDR3 DNA is TGTGCCAGCAGTCAGATAGCGGGCAGTGGGACC.

This clone occurred many times. Read data end 3 residues before the CDR3 end; the end is taken from the germline J gene. This rearrangement joins TRBV24-1 to TRBJ2-7; 9 bases match TRBD1. The CDR3 is 15 amino acids. V was pared by 3 bases and J by 5 bases, with 7 bases of the junction left unmatched. The germline V gene has CDR1 KGHDR and CDR2 SFDVKD. The sequenced part of the CDR3 DNA is TGTGCCACCAGTGATCCCGGGACAGGGCGCCACGAG. Its protein product is CATSDPGTGRHE. The full CDR3 protein is CATSDPGTGRHEQYF.

This clone has ten or more counts. The CDR3 goes on 3 residues after the read ends, and that part is filled in from the germline J gene. The chain combines TRBV7-3 with TRBJ2-3, with TRBD2 identical over 11 bases. V lost 4 bases and J lost 0; bases outside the gene matches: 3. From germline, CDR1 is SGHTA and CDR2 FQGTGA. The CDR3 length is 16 residues. CDR3 region: CASSSGLAVSTDTQYF. The DNA read from the CDR3 is TGTGCCAGCAGCTCGGGACTAGCGGTTAGCACAGATACG.

This clone appeared many times. With the read ending 3 residues before the CDR3 end, the germline J gene is used to fill in that end. The V gene is TRBV7-3, the J gene TRBJ2-3, with a tentative D call TRBD2 (6 bases). Germline V gene sequence: CDR1 SGHTA, CDR2 FQGTGA. This CDR3 region has 13 residues. CDR3 protein: CASSLRGDSSQYF. The CDR3 bases that were read are TGTGCCAGCAGCTTAAGAGGGGACTCCTCG.

This clone was picked up a small number of times. The CDR3 end lies 3 residues beyond the end of the read and is filled in from the germline J gene. The chain couples TRBV7-9 to TRBJ1-2; 9 nucleotides line up with TRBD1. After removal of 5 bases from V and 5 bases from J, the junction contained 6 bases not matched to a gene. In germline, CDR1 is SEHNR, CDR2 FQNEAQ (reference sequence). CDR3 length: 14 amino acids. The CDR3 here is CASSPGQGPYGYTF. The part of the CDR3 DNA that was read is TGTGCCAGCAGCCCCGGACAGGGGCCATATGGC.

In this sample, this clone turned up many times. The read terminates 3 residues before the CDR3 end, so the remaining end is supplied by the germline J gene. The chain employs TRBV5-1 and TRBJ2-5, with D possibly TRBD1 on 6 matching bases. The ends were cut back, 2 bases at V and 5 bases at J, with 7 bases in the middle. This CDR3 comprises 12 residues. Per the germline V gene, CDR1 is SGHRS and CDR2 is YFSETQ. The CDR3 is CASSFTGETQYF. The CDR3 DNA, read in part, is TGCGCCAGCAGCTTTACAGGGGAGACC.

Ten or more counts support this clone. The CDR3 end falls 3 residues outside the read, so it is completed with the germline J gene. The sample has other DNA sequences that encode this CDR3 too. The rearrangement joins TRBV30 to TRBJ1-3, with unresolved D. This CDR3 has 14 residues. Trimming cost V 0 bases and J 0 bases, with 6 bases left between them. Germline V gene sequence: CDR1 GTSNPN, CDR2 SVGIG (reference sequence). The CDR3 DNA, read in part, is TGTGCCTGGAGTGTAGGGCTCTCTGGAAACACC. Its protein product is CAWSVGLSGNT. The complete CDR3 reads CAWSVGLSGNTIYF.

This clone was detected ten times or more. The read ends 3 residues shy of where the CDR3 ends; the end is completed using the germline J gene. The chain is built from TRBV19 and TRBJ1-2; 7 bases are a match to TRBD1. Germline lookup yields CDR1 LNHDA and CDR2 SQIVND (reference sequence). This CDR3 has 13 amino acids. V trimming: 6 bases; J trimming: 5 bases; junction bases outside the gene matches: 6. The sequenced CDR3 bases are TGTGCCAGTAGCTTCCAACAGGGGTATGGC. Translating it yields CASSFQQGYG. The whole CDR3 reads CASSFQQGYGYTF. Full variable domain (outside the CDR3, taken from reference TRBV19 and TRBJ1-2): DGGITQSPKYLFRKEGQNVTLSCEQNLNHDAMYWYRQDPGQGLRLIYYSQIVNDFQKGDIAEGYSVSREKKESFPLTVTSAQKNPTAFYLCASSFQQGYGYTFGSGTRLTVV.

This clone was counted many times. The CDR3 end falls 3 residues outside the read, so it is completed with the germline J gene. The chain combines TRBV20-1 with TRBJ1-6, with D perhaps matching TRBD1 (6 bases). Looked up from germline, CDR1 is DFQATT and CDR2 is SNEGSKA (reference sequence). This CDR3 is 13 amino acids long. The part of the CDR3 DNA that was read is TGCAGTGCTTCGGGGGGCCCAAATAGGCCC. Translating it yields CSASGGPNRP. In full, the CDR3 is CSASGGPNRPLHF.

This clone was seen at least ten times. The sequenced CDR3 bases are TGTGCCAGCTCATCAGGTTGGAGCAATCAGCCC. Protein product: CASSSGWSNQP. The whole CDR3 sequence is CASSSGWSNQPQHF. The chain combines TRBV18 with TRBJ1-5; D call uncertain. The missing CDR3 end, 3 residues past where the read stops, is filled in from the germline J gene. Trimming left V 5 bases short and J 1 base short, with 9 bases between. This CDR3 spans 14 amino acids. Germline V gives CDR1 KGHSH, CDR2 LQKENI.

The table lists this clone with many counts. The read comes to an end 3 residues before the CDR3 does, leaving the germline J gene to fill in the end. This chain joins TRBV18 and TRBJ2-7, with TRBD1 as a possible D gene (5 bases). Trimming took 6 bases from V and 4 from J, leaving 13 bases between them. The CDR3 is 13 residues long. Germline V lookup: CDR1 KGHSH, CDR2 LQKENI. The CDR3 sequence: CASSYRPTYEQYF. CDR3 bases read: TGTGCCAGCTCCTACAGGCCCACTTACGAG.

This clone was seen repeatedly, ten times or more. The read gets to within 3 residues of the CDR3 end, and the germline J gene fills in the rest. V gene TRBV20-1 combines with J gene TRBJ2-1, with D perhaps TRBD2 (5 bases). CDR3 length: 14 residues. V lost 6 bases and J lost 8, with 20 bases in between. Germline CDR1 reads DFQATT; CDR2 reads SNEGSKA (reference sequence). CDR3 amino acids: CSALKLTSIYEQFF. The CDR3 DNA, read in part, is TGCAGTGCCCTAAAACTAACTAGTATCTATGAG.

In its sample, this clone was seen many times. The read terminates 3 residues ahead of where the CDR3 ends, so the germline J gene completes it. The chain carries TRBV28 and TRBJ1-2; 10 bases agree with TRBD1. With V trimmed by 2 bases and J by 4 bases, 1 base remained unmatched. There are 14 residues in the CDR3. From germline, CDR1 is MDHEN and CDR2 SYDVKM. The CDR3 loop reads CASSLRDRGYGYTF. CDR3 bases read: TGTGCCAGCAGTTTACGGGACAGGGGCTATGGC.

This clone was found a few times. From the germline J gene comes the end of the CDR3, since the read stops 3 residues before it. This chain connects TRBV5-1 to TRBJ2-3; weak D call: TRBD2 (5 bases). In germline, CDR1 is SGHRS, CDR2 YFSETQ. Trimming stripped 4 bases from V and 1 base from J, with 7 bases between. The length of the CDR3 is 13 residues. The sequenced CDR3 bases are TGCGCCAGCAGCCGAGGGCGCACAGATACG. Its protein is CASSRGRTDT. The entire CDR3 reads CASSRGRTDTQYF.

In its sample, this clone was seen many times. CDR3 residues: CSAPFSGGRGINEQFF. CDR3 DNA, as far as it was read: TGCAGTGCCCCCTTCTCGGGCGGGAGAGGAATCAATGAG. The chain is built from TRBV20-1 and TRBJ2-1; 7 bases fit TRBD2. The read is 3 residues too short to cover the CDR3 end, so that end is filled in from the germline J gene. The germline gives CDR1 DFQATT, CDR2 SNEGSKA (reference sequence). The CDR3 is 16 amino acids. With 6 bases clipped from V and 6 bases from J, the junction kept 17 bases outside the gene matches.

This clone was recorded at least ten times. The read terminates 3 residues before the CDR3 end, so the remaining end is supplied by the germline J gene. V and J are TRBV5-1 and TRBJ1-2; 7 bases match TRBD1. The CDR3 runs to 14 residues. Germline V CDR1 and CDR2: SGHRS, YFSETQ. Trimming at V came to 4 bases and at J to 2 bases, leaving 5 bases not matched to a gene. CDR3 DNA (partial): TGCGCCAGCAGCGAGGACAGGTCGAACTATGGC. Protein sequence: CASSEDRSNYG. The whole CDR3 sequence reads CASSEDRSNYGYTF. The full variable domain, in which reference TRBV5-1 and TRBJ1-2 provide the parts outside the CDR3, is KAGVTQTPRYLIKTRGQQVTLSCSPISGHRSVSWYQQTPGQGLQFLFEYFSETQRNKGNFPGRFSGRQFSNSRSEMNVSTLELGDSALYLCASSEDRSNYGYTFGSGTRLTVV.

This clone turned up a few times. The sequence runs out 3 residues before the end of the CDR3; the remainder is reconstructed from the germline J gene. The chain joins TRBV20-1 to TRBJ2-3, with TRBD1 matching 7 bases. J gave up 1 base and V 0 bases, and 4 bases lay outside the gene matches. CDR1 and CDR2 from the germline V gene are DFQATT and SNEGSKA (reference sequence). The CDR3 has 15 residues. The covered CDR3 bases are TGCAGTGCTAGAGATCGCCAGGGGGGCACAGATACG. Encoded protein: CSARDRQGGTDT. The full CDR3 is CSARDRQGGTDTQYF.

This clone was counted at least ten times. The read gets to within 3 residues of the CDR3 end, and the germline J gene fills in the rest. J is TRBJ2-2 and V is TRBV11-2; D may be TRBD2 (5 bases). The germline CDR1 and CDR2 sequences are SGHAT and FQNNGV. Deletions cut 7 bases from V and 4 bases from J, with 10 bases between. The CDR3 consists of 13 residues. The CDR3 bases that were read are TGTGCCAGCACCAGGACTCCCACCGGGGAG. It yields the protein CASTRTPTGE. The complete CDR3 reads CASTRTPTGELFF.

This clone was counted many times. The DNA ends 3 residues before the CDR3 does, and the rest of the CDR3 is filled in from the germline J gene. This rearrangement joins TRBV5-1 to TRBJ2-2; 8 bases line up with TRBD1. The CDR3 is made up of 17 amino acids. J lost 1 base, V lost 6 bases, and 11 bases had no gene match. Germline CDR1 SGHRS, CDR2 YFSETQ. The CDR3 bases that were read are TGCGCCAGCACACCGACCCCGACAGGGGAGAACACCGGGGAG. This encodes CASTPTPTGENTGE. The CDR3 as a whole reads CASTPTPTGENTGELFF.

This clone has a count of ten or more. The read ends 3 residues shy of where the CDR3 ends; the end is completed using the germline J gene. The J gene is TRBJ2-3, the V gene TRBV5-1; 13 bases are shared with TRBD2. Per the germline V gene, CDR1 is SGHRS and CDR2 is YFSETQ. The CDR3 extends over 18 amino acids. Here the CDR3 reads CASSFSRLAGGAQETQYF. Partial CDR3 DNA: TGCGCCAGCAGCTTCTCCCGACTAGCGGGAGGCGCTCAAGAGACG.

This clone was counted many times. The sequence runs out 3 residues before the end of the CDR3; the remainder is reconstructed from the germline J gene. The rearrangement joins TRBV20-1 to TRBJ2-4; D is possibly TRBD1 (6 bases). CDR3 size: 14 residues. Deletions cut 4 bases from V and 0 bases from J, with 10 bases between. CDR1 DFQATT and CDR2 SNEGSKA come from the germline V gene (reference sequence). CDR3 DNA, as far as it was read: TGCAGTGCTAAGGGGGACCTAGCCAAAAACATT. Its protein product is CSAKGDLAKNI. The full CDR3 protein is CSAKGDLAKNIQYF.